These T cell receptor beta chains were read from a single sample in a study of beta chain features in type 1 diabetes. Here immunoSEQ multiplex PCR was the method, and the copy in TCRdb shows in-frame clones only, minus some. The profile covers approximately 600,000 clones, with 9.5% to 15% appearing a single time and more than 0.095% taken by the ten largest. The sample consisted of naive CD4+ T cells from blood. The receptors were sampled from a man aged 25-45 years with type 1 diabetes. Each CDR3 is given with its conserved first and last residue. A D gene is named only where the DNA matches it firmly. Clone size is stated in some rows and not others, as once, few, many or a class when expanded.

clone size	V gene	J gene	D gene	CDR3 DNA	CDR3 protein
.	TRBV27	TRBJ2-7	TRBD1	TGTGCCAGCAGTTTGGGCGGGACAGGGGTTTACGAGCAGTACTTC	CASSLGGTGVYEQYF
.	TRBV5-1	TRBJ2-7	.	TGCGCCAGCTCCGTAGGTGGTACAGGGCGATACGAGCAGTACTTC	CASSVGGTGRYEQYF
few	TRBV10-3	TRBJ2-7	TRBD1	TGTGCCATCAGTGGGGGACAGGCGGCAGCCTCCTCCTACGAGCAGTACTTC	CAISGGQAAASSYEQYF
few	TRBV19	TRBJ2-3	TRBD1	TGTGCCAGTAGTAACCAGGGGGATTACACAGATACGCAGTATTTT	CASSNQGDYTDTQYF
few	TRBV4-3	TRBJ2-2	TRBD2	TGCGCCAGCAGCCCGCTAGCGGGGGGCACCGGGGAGCTGTTTTTT	CASSPLAGGTGELFF
.	TRBV5-4	TRBJ1-5	.	TGTGCCAGCAGCTCGGAAGGGGAGAGGACCCAGCATTTT	CASSSEGERTQHF
few	TRBV4-3	TRBJ2-7	.	TGCGCCAGCAGCCAAGAGGCGGGGACTGGGCTTTCAGGGCAGTACTTC	CASSQEAGTGLSGQYF
.	TRBV28	TRBJ2-7	.	TGTGCCAGCAGTTTAGAAGGGCCATACGAGCAGTACTTC	CASSLEGPYEQYF
.	TRBV4-3	TRBJ1-3	.	TGCGCCAGCAGCCAAGCTGGAAACACCATATATTTT	CASSQAGNTIYF
.	TRBV27	TRBJ1-2	.	TGTGCCAGCAGTTTAACCGGCCCGGCCGGGAACTATGGCTACACCTTC	CASSLTGPAGNYGYTF
.	TRBV4-3	TRBJ2-7	.	TGCGCCAGCAGCCAAGCAGTCGTAAGGCAGGCTGGCGAGCAGTACTTC	CASSQAVVRQAGEQYF
.	TRBV14	TRBJ1-6	TRBD1	TGTGCCAGCAGCCAAACGGACAGGTCCTATAATTCACCCCTCCACTTT	CASSQTDRSYNSPLHF
.	TRBV27	TRBJ2-1	TRBD2	TGTGCCAGCAGTTTGATTCCGGGGGGTGATTCCAATGAGCAGTTCTTC	CASSLIPGGDSNEQFF
.	TRBV6-5	TRBJ2-7	.	TGTGCCAGCAGTCTCCAAGACAGCCTGGGGTACGAGCAGTACTTC	CASSLQDSLGYEQYF
.	TRBV6-5	TRBJ2-3	.	TGTGCCAGCAGTTACTCAAGATTTAGCACAGATACGCAGTATTTT	CASSYSRFSTDTQYF
.	TRBV6-6	TRBJ2-1	.	TGTGCCAGCACCCCCGGGAAGGATACCTACAATGAGCAGTTCTTC	CASTPGKDTYNEQFF
few	TRBV4-3	TRBJ2-3	.	TGCGCCAGCAGCCCCCGGGGCAGGGGGGCAGATACGCAGTATTTT	CASSPRGRGADTQYF
.	TRBV7-2	TRBJ2-3	TRBD2	TGTGCCAGCAGCCCCCTCCTAGCGGGGGTTAGACATACGCAGTATTTT	CASSPLLAGVRHTQYF
few	TRBV18	TRBJ2-7	.	TGTGCCAGCTCACCTTCGGGGGAATACGAGCAGTACTTC	CASSPSGEYEQYF
.	TRBV9	TRBJ1-1	.	TGTGCCAGCAGCGCCGCCGGGACACCAAACACTGAAGCTTTCTTT	CASSAAGTPNTEAFF
.	TRBV28	TRBJ2-7	.	TGTGCCAGCAGTTTTGGCTACGAGCAGTACTTC	CASSFGYEQYF
once	TRBV7-9	TRBJ1-2	.	TGTGCCAGCAGCCTAGGAGGGGCGAGTGGCTATGGCTACACCTTC	CASSLGGASGYGYTF
few	TRBV2	TRBJ2-3	.	TGTGCCAGCAGTGACATGGGCACAGATACGCAGTATTTT	CASSDMGTDTQYF
few	TRBV7-2	TRBJ2-4	.	TGTGCCAGCAGCATAGATCGAAACATTCAGTACTTC	CASSIDRNIQYF
.	TRBV6-6	TRBJ2-2	.	TGTGCCATCCGATCCGTGGGGCAGGGCACCGGGGAGCTGTTTTTT	CAIRSVGQGTGELFF
.	TRBV4-2	TRBJ1-2	.	TGTGCCAGCAGCTTGAGAACCCAGTATGGCTACACCTTC	CASSLRTQYGYTF
few	TRBV7-8	TRBJ2-1	TRBD2	TGTGCCAGCAGCTTAGGGAGCGGGGGGGCCTACAATGAGCAGTTCTTC	CASSLGSGGAYNEQFF
few	TRBV15	TRBJ1-2	.	TGTGCCACCAGCAGAGCAGGGAGCTATGGCTACACCTTC	CATSRAGSYGYTF
.	TRBV5-1	TRBJ2-2	.	TGCGCCAGCAGCTCAACAGGGGAGGCCGGGGAGCTGTTTTTT	CASSSTGEAGELFF
few	TRBV6-5	TRBJ2-5	.	TGTGCCAGCAGTTACTCTGGGGGCCAAGAGACCCAGTACTTC	CASSYSGGQETQYF
.	TRBV29-1	TRBJ1-4	TRBD1	TGCAGCGTTGAAGTGGGGACAGGGGCCGAAAAACTGTTTTTT	CSVEVGTGAEKLFF
few	TRBV9	TRBJ2-1	.	TGTGCCAGCAGCGCCCTCGATGAGCAGTTCTTC	CASSALDEQFF
.	TRBV2	TRBJ2-1	.	TGTGCCAGCTCCCTGGAGGGCCTGAGCTCCTACAATGAGCAGTTCTTC	CASSLEGLSSYNEQFF
.	TRBV7-2	TRBJ1-2	TRBD1	TGTGCCAGCACCTTCGACAGGGGCAACTTTGGCTACACCTTC	CASTFDRGNFGYTF
.	TRBV6-6	TRBJ2-5	TRBD2	TGTGCCAGCAGTCCCCAAGCGGGAAGGGCACAAGAGACCCAGTACTTC	CASSPQAGRAQETQYF
.	TRBV5-4	TRBJ2-1	.	TGTGCCAGCAGCCTCCCGGTAGCGGAGTACAATGAGCAGTTCTTC	CASSLPVAEYNEQFF
few	TRBV2	TRBJ1-3	.	TGTGCCAGCAGTGTCCAGGGGATCTCTGGAAACACCATATATTTT	CASSVQGISGNTIYF
.	TRBV9	TRBJ2-7	TRBD2	TGTGCCAGCAGCGGACCGGGACTAGCGGGGGCCGAGCAGTACTTC	CASSGPGLAGAEQYF
.	TRBV7-9	TRBJ2-5	.	TGTGCCAGCAGCTTCAGTAGTACTAGCCGAGAGACCCAGTACTTC	CASSFSSTSRETQYF
few	TRBV18	TRBJ2-7	.	TGTGCCAGCTCACCAACCCAGGGGAGGGGGCAGTACGAGCAGTACTTC	CASSPTQGRGQYEQYF
.	TRBV5-6	TRBJ2-7	.	TGTGCCAGCAGCTTACAGATGGGCGAGCAGTACTTC	CASSLQMGEQYF
.	TRBV6-5	TRBJ1-4	.	TGTGCCAGCAGTTTGTCCCAGGGAACTAATGAAAAACTGTTTTTT	CASSLSQGTNEKLFF
few	TRBV2	TRBJ2-7	.	TGTGCCAGCAGTGAACAGTTGTACGAGCAGTACTTC	CASSEQLYEQYF
few	TRBV6-5	TRBJ1-5	.	TGTGCCAGCAGTTACTCTAGGGGTAGCAATCAGCCCCAGCATTTT	CASSYSRGSNQPQHF
few	TRBV4-2	TRBJ2-4	TRBD1	TGTGCCAGCAGCCAAGACCCGAGGGACAGGGAATATCAGTACTTC	CASSQDPRDREYQYF
few	TRBV9	TRBJ2-3	.	TGTGCCAGCAGCGTGGGCCTAGCCCCCGTAGATACGCAGTATTTT	CASSVGLAPVDTQYF
.	TRBV20-1	TRBJ1-1	.	TGCAGTGCTAGAGATAATCTCGGAGCTTTCTTT	CSARDNLGAFF
few	TRBV18	TRBJ2-5	.	TGTGCCAGCTCACCCTCTGAGGTTGAGTCTGGAGAGACCCAGTACTTC	CASSPSEVESGETQYF
.	TRBV25-1	TRBJ2-7	TRBD2	TGTGCCAGCAGTGAGGGGACTAGCGGGGTCTACGAGCAGTACTTC	CASSEGTSGVYEQYF
.	TRBV28	TRBJ2-7	TRBD2	TGTGCCAGCAGTTCTAGCGGGGGCCCACTCTACGAGCAGTACTTC	CASSSSGGPLYEQYF
.	TRBV6-1	TRBJ2-7	.	TGTGCCAGCAGGACTAGTGTGGCCTACGAGCAGTACTTC	CASRTSVAYEQYF
few	TRBV25-1	TRBJ1-5	TRBD1	TGTGCCAGCAGTGGGGGGACAGGGGCGTATAGCAATCAGCCCCAGCATTTT	CASSGGTGAYSNQPQHF